One sample yielded the 25 T cell receptor beta chains listed below, sequenced in a study of blood T cell repertoires in COVID-19. Measured with immunoSEQ multiplex PCR; TCRdb has only the in-frame clones, and not every one. Counted here are about 43,000 clones, roughly 90% occurring once; the ten biggest clones make up approximately 15%. The specimen sequenced was peripheral blood. Receptor source: a man aged 55 to 70 with active COVID-19.

The rearrangement links TRBV30 to TRBJ1-2; 10 bases match TRBD1. The CDR3 runs to 14 residues. CDR1 is GTSNPN and CDR2 is SVGIG in the germline V gene (reference sequence). Trimming removed 2 bases from V and 5 bases from J; junction bases left unmatched: 5. Here the CDR3 DNA reads TGTGCCTGGAGTCCCGGACAGGGGGTGTATGGCTACACCTTC. It translates to CAWSPGQGVYGYTF.

This chain connects TRBV7-2 to TRBJ1-5; possible D gene TRBD1, 6 bases. The V gene lost 5 bases and the J gene lost 0 bases, with 14 bases spanning the gap. The CDR3 totals 16 residues. Germline CDR1 and CDR2: SGHTA and FQGNSA. The CDR3 loop is CASSERTDNSNQPQHF. The DNA for the CDR3 is TGTGCCAGCAGCGAAAGGACAGACAATAGCAATCAGCCCCAGCATTTT. The full variable domain, rest sourced from reference TRBV7-2 and TRBJ1-5, is GAGVSQSPSNKVTEKGKDVELRCDPISGHTALYWYRQSLGQGLEFLIYFQGNSAPDKSGLPSDRFSAERTGGSVSTLTIQRTQQEDSAVYLCASSERTDNSNQPQHFGDGTRLSIL.

J is TRBJ2-3 and V is TRBV30; possibly TRBD2 for D (6 bases). This CDR3 contains 13 residues. The V gene lost 4 bases and the J gene lost 2 bases, with 10 bases spanning the gap. Germline V CDR1 and CDR2: GTSNPN, SVGIG (reference sequence). CDR3 residues: CAWTGGPTDTQYF. In DNA, the CDR3 is TGTGCCTGGACAGGAGGGCCCACAGATACGCAGTATTTT.

This chain links TRBV7-2 with TRBJ2-7; D unclear. Germline V gives CDR1 SGHTA, CDR2 FQGNSA. Trimming took off 2 bases at V and 0 bases at J, with 11 bases between the two ends. CDR3 length equals 15 residues. In DNA, the CDR3 is TGTGCCAGCAGCTTAATCCCCGCGGTCTCCTACGAGCAGTACTTC. It translates to CASSLIPAVSYEQYF.

For this clone: Other nucleotide sequences in the sample specify the same CDR3. The V gene is TRBV18, the J gene TRBJ1-1; 8 nucleotides align to TRBD1. The CDR3 sequence is 13 residues long. Germline V gives CDR1 KGHSH, CDR2 LQKENI. Trimming cost V 3 bases and J 8 bases; bases outside gene matches: 5. The CDR3 DNA follows: TGTGCCAGCTCACCTGGGCAGGGGGCCGAAGCTTTCTTT. Translation: CASSPGQGAEAFF.

This chain's CDR3 is CASSQTTGGHEQFF. Here the CDR3 DNA reads TGTGCCAGCAGCCAAACCACCGGGGGACATGAGCAGTTCTTC. V and J are TRBV3-1 (or the pseudogene TRBV3-2) and TRBJ2-1; D may be TRBD2 (6 bases). The V end lost 2 bases, the J end lost 8 bases, and 13 bases lay between the germline ends. The CDR3 spans 14 residues. The germline gives CDR1 LGHDT, CDR2 YNNKEL (reference sequence).

This chain connects TRBV30 to TRBJ1-1; D might be TRBD1 (5 bases). This CDR3 region has 14 residues. Trimming removed 4 bases at V and 2 bases at J, with 14 bases between. Germline V lookup: CDR1 GTSNPN, CDR2 SVGIG (reference sequence). The DNA of the CDR3 is TGTGCCTGGACGGTGGGGGGGGTTAACACTGAAGCTTTCTTT. Its protein product is CAWTVGGVNTEAFF.

J is TRBJ1-5 and V is TRBV18, with 8 positions matching TRBD1. V lost 6 bases and J lost 2; bases outside the gene matches: 3. Germline V gives CDR1 KGHSH, CDR2 LQKENI. The CDR3 spans 14 residues. CDR3 DNA sequence: TGTGCCAGCTCGCCGACAGGGGGCAATCAGCCCCAGCATTTT. Its protein product is CASSPTGGNQPQHF.

This rearrangement joins TRBV9 to TRBJ2-5; 11 bases agree with TRBD2. CDR3 length equals 16 residues. The V segment lost 4 bases and the J segment 1 base; nucleotides outside the gene matches: 6. Germline CDR1 and CDR2: SGDLS and YYNGEE. CDR3 in amino acids: CASSPRLAGLQETQYF. The CDR3 nucleotides read TGTGCCAGCAGCCCCCGACTAGCGGGACTCCAAGAGACCCAGTACTTC.

The rearrangement uses TRBV3-1 (or the pseudogene TRBV3-2) and TRBJ1-1; D possibly corresponds to TRBD1 (5 bases). CDR1 and CDR2 from the germline V gene are LGHDT and YNNKEL (reference sequence). The CDR3 totals 14 residues. V lost 5 bases to trimming and J lost 5 bases, with 15 bases between them. CDR3 residues: CASSMQGFGTEAFF. The CDR3 region has the DNA TGTGCCAGCAGCATGCAGGGTTTTGGGACTGAAGCTTTCTTT.

The rearrangement uses TRBV14 and TRBJ2-7, with 7 bases matching TRBD2. Germline V gives CDR1 SGHDN, CDR2 FVKESK. This CDR3 region has 14 residues. V trimming: 1 base; J trimming: 2 bases; junction bases outside the gene matches: 2. The CDR3 DNA reads as TGTGCCAGCAGCCAAGGCCTAGCGGCCTACGAGCAGTACTTC. Translating it yields CASSQGLAAYEQYF.

V usage is TRBV10-3 and J usage is TRBJ2-1, with D perhaps TRBD2 (5 bases). V lost 7 bases to trimming and J lost 0 bases, with 13 bases between them. CDR3 length: 15 residues. CDR1 is ENHRY, CDR2 SYGVKD, per germline. CDR3 sequence reads: CAIMSIRGSYNEQFF. CDR3 nucleotides: TGTGCCATCATGAGTATACGGGGCTCCTACAATGAGCAGTTCTTC.

The chain couples TRBV2 to TRBJ2-6, with D perhaps matching TRBD2 (6 bases). The germline gives CDR1 SNHLY, CDR2 FYNNEI. Trimming cost V 5 bases and J 2 bases, with 7 bases left between them. The CDR3 covers 14 residues. CDR3 nucleotide sequence: TGTGCCAGCAGTTCGGGGGCTGGGGCCAACGTCCTGACTTTC. This gives the protein CASSSGAGANVLTF.

This chain uses TRBV3-1 (or the pseudogene TRBV3-2) with TRBJ2-5; D possibly corresponds to TRBD1 (7 bases). There are 14 residues in the CDR3. V lost 4 bases and J 0 bases, leaving 9 bases between the germline ends. Germline V gene data show CDR1 as LGHDT and CDR2 as YNNKEL (reference sequence). The CDR3 is CASSRGTDQETQYF. CDR3 nucleotides: TGTGCCAGCAGCCGCGGGACAGACCAAGAGACCCAGTACTTC.

This rearrangement joins TRBV4-2 to TRBJ2-1, with D tentatively TRBD2 (6 bases). Per the germline V gene, CDR1 is LGHNA and CDR2 is YNFKEQ. The CDR3 is made up of 16 amino acids. Deletions cut 0 bases from V and 7 bases from J, with 16 bases between. The CDR3 sequence is CASSQEGDSSRNEQFF. In DNA, the CDR3 is TGTGCCAGCAGCCAAGAAGGGGACTCCTCTAGGAATGAGCAGTTCTTC.

The chain employs TRBV6-1 and TRBJ2-4; TRBD2 agrees at 11 bases. Looked up from germline, CDR1 is MNHNS and CDR2 is SASEGT. The CDR3 spans 16 residues. Unmatched junction bases numbered 1, after V lost 1 base and J lost 2 bases. The CDR3, as DNA: TGTGCCAGCAGTGAAGGGACTAGCGGGCCCAAAAACATTCAGTACTTC. Translated, it gives CASSEGTSGPKNIQYF.

V gene TRBV11-1 combines with J gene TRBJ1-1, with D uncertain. Trimming left V 3 bases short and J 1 base short, with 9 bases between. Germline loops: CDR1 SGHAT, CDR2 FQDESV (reference sequence). This CDR3 has 14 residues. The DNA for the CDR3 is TGTGCCAGCAGCTTTGGGTCGGGGAACACTGAAGCTTTCTTT. This gives the protein CASSFGSGNTEAFF.

V and J are TRBV10-1 and TRBJ1-2, with D uncertain. V gave up 0 bases and J gave up 4 bases, with 12 bases separating them. Per germline, CDR1 WNHNN and CDR2 SYGVQD (reference sequence). The CDR3 runs 15 residues. The CDR3 loop reads CASSESNSFFYGYTF. CDR3 bases: TGCGCCAGCAGTGAGTCTAACAGCTTTTTCTATGGCTACACCTTC.

The rearrangement uses TRBV19 and TRBJ1-4, with D possibly TRBD1 on 6 matching bases. Per germline, CDR1 LNHDA and CDR2 SQIVND (reference sequence). This CDR3 has 12 amino acids. The ends were cut back, 4 bases at V and 7 bases at J, with 7 bases in the middle. CDR3 nucleotide sequence: TGTGCCAGTAGTAGGACAGCTGAAAAACTGTTTTTT. Protein: CASSRTAEKLFF. Based on the CDR3 plus reference TRBV19 and TRBJ1-4, the full variable domain is DGGITQSPKYLFRKEGQNVTLSCEQNLNHDAMYWYRQDPGQGLRLIYYSQIVNDFQKGDIAEGYSVSREKKESFPLTVTSAQKNPTAFYLCASSRTAEKLFFGSGTQLSVL.

V usage is TRBV28 and J usage is TRBJ1-1, with D uncertain. Germline V gives CDR1 MDHEN, CDR2 SYDVKM. There are 12 residues in the CDR3. V was clipped by 2 bases and J by 7 bases, with 8 bases between them. CDR3: CASSLVLGEAFF. Here the CDR3 DNA reads TGTGCCAGCAGTTTAGTTCTCGGTGAAGCTTTCTTT.

The chain is built from TRBV19 and TRBJ1-5; 7 bases map to TRBD1. With V trimmed by 10 bases and J by 3 bases, 12 bases remained unmatched. This CDR3 is 15 amino acids long. Germline lookup yields CDR1 LNHDA and CDR2 SQIVND (reference sequence). The CDR3, as DNA: TGTGCCATCTCAGGGGGGCCGAGTACCAATCAGCCCCAGCATTTT. It encodes CAISGGPSTNQPQHF.

This rearrangement joins TRBV5-8 to TRBJ1-1; possibly TRBD1 for D (5 bases). The CDR3 extends over 14 amino acids. From germline, CDR1 is SGHTS and CDR2 YDEGEE. V lost 6 bases, J lost 4 bases, and 16 bases lay in between. The CDR3 protein is CASNGREAFTEAFF. The DNA for the CDR3 is TGTGCCAGCAATGGCAGGGAGGCGTTCACTGAAGCTTTCTTT.

The chain has TRBV23-1 and TRBJ1-3, with D maybe TRBD1 (5 bases). TRBV23-1 is annotated as an ORF whose role is uncertain. Between the trimmed V and J ends, which lost 1 base and 1 base, there was a span of 8 bases. The CDR3 spans 15 residues. CDR3 DNA sequence: TGCGCCAGCAGTCAATTACAGGATTCTGGAAACACCATATATTTT. This codes for CASSQLQDSGNTIYF.

As for this clone: Within the sample, other DNA sequences also encode this same CDR3. The rearrangement uses TRBV5-1 and TRBJ2-3; perhaps TRBD2 as D (5 bases). CDR1 and CDR2 (germline): SGHRS, YFSETQ. The CDR3 length is 15 residues. V was cut by 2 bases and J by 3 bases, with 13 bases left in between. The CDR3 DNA reads as TGCGCCAGCAGCTTAGGAAGAGGGCGAACAGATACGCAGTATTTT. It is translated as CASSLGRGRTDTQYF.

The CDR3, as DNA: TGTGCCTGGAAACGACAGGGGGCCACTGAAGCTTTCTTT. It specifies CAWKRQGATEAFF. The chain joins TRBV30 to TRBJ1-1; TRBD1 matches at 10 bases. Per the germline V gene, CDR1 is GTSNPN and CDR2 is SVGIG (reference sequence). Trimming took 4 bases from V and 4 from J; bases not matched to a gene: 3. The CDR3 is 13 residues long.